This T cell receptor beta chain was recovered during a study of quantifying T cell responses using KT2 cells. Study-level information: TCR alpha and beta constant-region primers primed reverse transcription of RNA. The T4 ligation step was estimated to exceed 8% efficiency under optimum conditions. Study-wide points: The number of KT2 alpha and beta sequences was a linear function of input KT2 cells. KT2 sequence counts showed saturation when very many KT2 cells were spiked in.

Remarks on this clonotype: Antigen specificity is unknown.

The cDNA 3' end received a ligated oligonucleotide with a UMI. An equimolar mix of RC1.1 and RC1.2 primed the beta chain across TRBC1 and TRBC2. MiXCR, applied by TCRdb to the UMI-ligation and nested PCR reads, yields one record per CDR3 protein. The sample yields fewer than 60,000 distinct CDR3 sequences, roughly 10% seen once. This sequence originates from a human donor. Sequenced: PBMCs spiked with cells of the T cell clone KT2.

The CDR3 DNA sequence: TGTGCCAGCAGCTTAGCCTCCCCGACGACTAGCGGGAGGCCATGGGAGACCCAGTACTTC. Translation: CASSLASPTTSGRPWETQYF. The gene calls are TRBV11-2 and TRBJ2-5, with 13 nucleotides matching TRBD2. Trimming cost V 1 base and J 5 bases; bases outside gene matches: 16. Germline lookup yields CDR1 SGHAT and CDR2 FQNNGV. The CDR3 is 20 residues long.